The rows below give T cell receptor beta chains drawn from one sample of a study of siplizumab effects on memory and regulatory T cells. Profiled with immunoSEQ multiplex PCR; TCRdb holds only in-frame clones, not every one. The sample lists more than 75,000 clones, roughly 93% occurring once. The sample consisted of CD8+ T cells sorted from blood. The receptor source for this set is a human donor in good health. Each CDR3 is given without its conserved first and last residue. The D gene is left open where the match is weak.

j_call	d_call	v_call	cdr3_aa
TRBJ2-7	TRBD1	TRBV11-3	ASSNPDRGGHEQY
TRBJ2-1	TRBD2	TRBV4-1	ASSQISGGAYNEQF
TRBJ1-1	TRBD1	TRBV7-9	ASSAGTGATEAF
TRBJ2-5	TRBD1	TRBV2	ASSEAQTGDETQY
TRBJ2-5	.	TRBV19	ASTPSVQETQY
TRBJ2-7	.	TRBV10-1	ASSDPESKKQY
TRBJ2-6	TRBD2	TRBV6-5	ASSYTSGSGANVLT
TRBJ2-3	.	TRBV5-6	ASSSISGSDTQY
TRBJ2-7	TRBD2	TRBV11-2	ASSLLLSGATYEQY
TRBJ2-2	TRBD2	TRBV5-1	ASSLEGSGVWNTGELF
TRBJ1-2	.	TRBV7-2	ASSLDKWVYGYT
TRBJ2-7	.	TRBV20-1	SARNYYEQY
TRBJ2-7	.	TRBV9	ASATDSYEQY
TRBJ2-7	.	TRBV6-5	ASSYAYEQY
TRBJ2-1	TRBD2	TRBV5-1	ASSSGLAGTGYNEQF
TRBJ1-1	.	TRBV4-1	ASSQGQFHGNTEAF
TRBJ1-4	TRBD1	TRBV11-3	ASSSWTGVSNEKLF
TRBJ1-2	TRBD1	TRBV27	ASRYTGGSYGYT
TRBJ1-1	.	TRBV7-3	ASSLMGQTNTEAF
TRBJ2-1	TRBD2	TRBV2	ASKESGGASYNEQF
TRBJ2-5	TRBD1	TRBV7-9	ASSLTGAWETQY
TRBJ2-3	.	TRBV5-1	ASRPDFTDTQY
TRBJ1-2	.	TRBV9	ASSTDSTNYGYT
TRBJ2-7	.	TRBV10-3	AINGGGGLGEEQY
TRBJ2-2	.	TRBV27	ASSHLDTGELF
TRBJ2-7	.	TRBV7-8	ASSPDGAGYEQY
TRBJ2-2	TRBD2	TRBV11-2	ASSLVGGGAAGELF
TRBJ2-2	TRBD2	TRBV6-5	ASSGLAAGELF
TRBJ1-5	.	TRBV19	ASSRRAGRSVGQPQH
TRBJ2-4	.	TRBV4-1	ASSSRGFTLAKNIQY
TRBJ1-1	TRBD1	TRBV25-1	AIDRGGPEAF
TRBJ2-5	TRBD1	TRBV7-6	ASSSDRGETQY
TRBJ2-3	.	TRBV7-3	ASSLGGTWGDTQY
TRBJ2-1	.	TRBV4-1	ASSPSGTYNEQF
TRBJ1-1	.	TRBV9	ASSPGGNTEAF
TRBJ2-3	.	TRBV10-1	ASSGQGSTDTQY
TRBJ1-5	TRBD1	TRBV13	ASSFAGAGGFSNQPQH
TRBJ2-5	.	TRBV15	ATSREGAGGMQETQY
TRBJ2-1	TRBD2	TRBV4-3	ASSHGLAGVWNEQF
TRBJ2-3	.	TRBV4-1	ASSQGNTLRKDTQY
TRBJ2-1	TRBD2	TRBV6-6	ASSWGLAGAYNEQF
TRBJ2-1	.	TRBV5-6	ASTLGSEQF
TRBJ2-7	.	TRBV5-5	ASSLGRSYEQY
TRBJ1-5	.	TRBV7-6	ASSKGARAGSNQPQH
TRBJ1-1	.	TRBV27	ASSFIRGRAEAF
TRBJ2-7	.	TRBV4-3	ASSQDRKGRNEQY
TRBJ2-5	.	TRBV7-6	ASSLGSQSTQY
TRBJ2-7	.	TRBV5-5	ASSKSWGYEQY
TRBJ1-1	.	TRBV11-1	ASSLGGAGRMNTEAF
TRBJ2-1	TRBD2	TRBV4-2	ASSLTSGGAFPEQF
TRBJ1-5	.	TRBV27	ASRQGNQPQH